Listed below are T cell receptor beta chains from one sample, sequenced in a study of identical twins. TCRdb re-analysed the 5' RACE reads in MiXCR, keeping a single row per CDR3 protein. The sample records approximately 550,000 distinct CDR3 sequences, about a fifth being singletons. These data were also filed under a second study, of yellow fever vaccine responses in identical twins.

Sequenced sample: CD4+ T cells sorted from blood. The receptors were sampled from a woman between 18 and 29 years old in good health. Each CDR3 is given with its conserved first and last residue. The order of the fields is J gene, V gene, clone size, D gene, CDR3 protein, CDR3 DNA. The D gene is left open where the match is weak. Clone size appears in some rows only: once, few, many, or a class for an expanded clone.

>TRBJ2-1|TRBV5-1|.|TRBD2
CASSSASGRNYNEQFF
TGCGCCAGCAGCTCGGCTAGCGGGAGGAACTACAATGAGCAGTTCTTC
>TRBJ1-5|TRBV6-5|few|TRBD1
CASSYRGHNQPQHF
TGTGCCAGCAGCTACAGGGGGCATAATCAGCCCCAGCATTTT
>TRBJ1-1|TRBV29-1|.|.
CSVEYVGGVKYEAFF
TGCAGCGTTGAATATGTTGGGGGTGTTAAGTATGAAGCTTTCTTT
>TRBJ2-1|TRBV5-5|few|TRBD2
CASSDLAGGHNEQFF
TGTGCCAGCAGCGACCTAGCGGGAGGTCACAATGAGCAGTTCTTC
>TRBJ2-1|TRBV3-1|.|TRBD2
CASSQVRLAGVSEQFF
TGTGCCAGCAGCCAAGTCCGACTAGCGGGAGTTAGTGAGCAGTTCTTC
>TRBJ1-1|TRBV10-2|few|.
CASSEGGSTEAFF
TGCGCCAGCAGTGAAGGGGGGAGCACTGAAGCTTTCTTT
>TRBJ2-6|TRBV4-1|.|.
CASSVALPNSGANVLTF
TGCGCCAGCAGCGTAGCCCTCCCGAATTCTGGGGCCAACGTCCTGACTTTC
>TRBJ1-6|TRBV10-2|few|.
CASTQAAGNNSPLHF
TGCGCCAGCACCCAAGCAGCGGGGAATAATTCACCCCTCCACTTT
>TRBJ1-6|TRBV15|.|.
CATSVAGETPLHF
TGTGCCACCAGCGTTGCCGGGGAAACACCCCTCCACTTT
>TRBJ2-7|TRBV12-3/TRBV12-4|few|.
CASSLDVEYEQYF
TGTGCCAGCAGTTTGGATGTCGAATACGAGCAGTACTTC
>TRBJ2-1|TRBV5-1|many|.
CASSTLDGADEQFF
TGCGCCAGCAGCACCCTGGATGGAGCTGATGAGCAGTTCTTC
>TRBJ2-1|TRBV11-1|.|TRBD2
CASSLSGRLAGRVNYNEQFF
TGTGCCAGCAGCTTAAGTGGTCGCCTAGCGGGTCGAGTGAATTACAATGAGCAGTTCTTC
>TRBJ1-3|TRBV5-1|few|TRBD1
CASSGGTGGNTIYF
TGCGCCAGCAGCGGGGGGACAGGTGGAAACACCATATATTTT
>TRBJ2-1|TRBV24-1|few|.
CAIGQLNEQFF
TGTGCCATCGGACAACTCAATGAGCAGTTCTTC
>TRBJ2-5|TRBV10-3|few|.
CATRGLVQETQYF
TGTGCCACCAGGGGCCTCGTTCAAGAGACCCAGTACTTC
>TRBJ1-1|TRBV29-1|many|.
CSVGGSTSVTEAFF
TGCAGCGTTGGGGGCAGCACGTCTGTCACTGAAGCTTTCTTT
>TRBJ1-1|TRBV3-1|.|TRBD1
CASSPGGPVASTEAFF
TGTGCCAGCAGCCCAGGGGGCCCAGTAGCGAGCACTGAAGCTTTCTTT
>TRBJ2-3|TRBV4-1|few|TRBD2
CASSQGEGRADTQYF
TGCGCCAGCAGCCAGGGGGAGGGCCGCGCAGATACGCAGTATTTT
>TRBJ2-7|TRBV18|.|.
CASSSFRDSSYEQYF
TGTGCCAGCTCATCCTTCAGGGATAGTTCCTACGAGCAGTACTTC
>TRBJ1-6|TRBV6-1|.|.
CASSPRGSYNSPLHF
TGTGCCAGCAGTCCACGAGGGTCGTATAATTCACCCCTCCACTTT
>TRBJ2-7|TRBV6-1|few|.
CASSPAVQSSYEQYF
TGTGCCAGCAGCCCAGCAGTTCAGAGCTCCTACGAGCAGTACTTC
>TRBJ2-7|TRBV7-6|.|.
CASSFPALGGRTYEQYF
TGTGCCAGCAGCTTCCCAGCCCTGGGAGGACGGACCTACGAGCAGTACTTC
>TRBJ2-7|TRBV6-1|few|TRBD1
CASSRTGITVEQYF
TGTGCCAGCAGTCGGACAGGGATTACGGTCGAGCAGTACTTC
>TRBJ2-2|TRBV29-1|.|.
CSGGLDGNTGELFF
TGCAGTGGAGGGCTAGACGGTAACACCGGGGAGCTGTTTTTT
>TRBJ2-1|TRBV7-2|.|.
CASSLALLSYNEQFF
TGTGCCAGCAGCTTAGCACTTCTTTCCTACAATGAGCAGTTCTTC
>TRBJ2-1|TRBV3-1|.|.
CASSQGPGAYNEQFF
TGTGCCAGCAGCCAAGGTCCAGGGGCCTACAATGAGCAGTTCTTC
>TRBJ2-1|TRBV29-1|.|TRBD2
CSVARLAGIEQFF
TGCAGCGTCGCTCGACTAGCGGGGATAGAGCAGTTCTTC
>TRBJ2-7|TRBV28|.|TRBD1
CASSLFGGTGNSYEQYF
TGTGCCAGCAGTTTATTTGGAGGGACAGGGAATTCCTACGAGCAGTACTTC
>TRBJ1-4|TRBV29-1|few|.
CSVFSEKLFF
TGCAGCGTTTTTTCTGAAAAACTGTTTTTT
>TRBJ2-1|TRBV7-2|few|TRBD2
CASSPAGENEQFF
TGTGCCAGCAGCCCAGCGGGGGAAAATGAGCAGTTCTTC
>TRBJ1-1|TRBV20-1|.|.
CSARTSNEVTEAFF
TGCAGTGCTAGAACGAGTAACGAGGTCACTGAAGCTTTCTTT
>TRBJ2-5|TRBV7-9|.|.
CASSLSSTRGETQYF
TGTGCCAGCAGCTTAAGTTCTACCCGTGGAGAGACCCAGTACTTC
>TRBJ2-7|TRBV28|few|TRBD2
CASRSSGRAYEQYF
TGTGCCAGCAGGTCTAGCGGGAGGGCCTACGAGCAGTACTTC
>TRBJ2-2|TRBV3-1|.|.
CASSQTSTGELFF
TGTGCCAGCAGCCAGACTAGTACCGGGGAGCTGTTTTTT
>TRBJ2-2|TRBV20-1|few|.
CSARRATANTGELFF
TGCAGTGCTCGAAGGGCCACGGCTAACACCGGGGAGCTGTTTTTT
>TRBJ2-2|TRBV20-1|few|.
CSAPGTGELFF
TGCAGTGCTCCTGGCACCGGGGAGCTGTTTTTT
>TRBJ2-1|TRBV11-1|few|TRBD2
CASSLRSGLAGPEQFF
TGTGCCAGCAGCTTACGATCGGGACTAGCGGGCCCTGAGCAGTTCTTC
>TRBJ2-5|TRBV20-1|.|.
CSARAPLASEETQYF
TGCAGTGCTAGAGCCCCTTTGGCTAGCGAAGAGACCCAGTACTTC
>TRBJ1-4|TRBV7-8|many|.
CASSQGATNEKLFF
TGTGCCAGCAGCCAGGGAGCAACTAATGAAAAACTGTTTTTT